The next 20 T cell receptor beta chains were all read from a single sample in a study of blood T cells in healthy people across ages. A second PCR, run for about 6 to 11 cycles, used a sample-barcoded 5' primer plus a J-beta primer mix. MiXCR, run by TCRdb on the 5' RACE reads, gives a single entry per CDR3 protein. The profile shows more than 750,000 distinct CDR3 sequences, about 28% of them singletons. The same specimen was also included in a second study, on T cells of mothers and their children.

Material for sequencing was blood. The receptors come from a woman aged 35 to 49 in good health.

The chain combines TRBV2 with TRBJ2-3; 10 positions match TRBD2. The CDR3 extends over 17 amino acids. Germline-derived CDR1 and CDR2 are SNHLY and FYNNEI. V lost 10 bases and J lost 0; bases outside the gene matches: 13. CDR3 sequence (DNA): TGTGCCATCCCCCTAGCGGGGGCCTATGCTAGCACAGATACGCAGTATTTT. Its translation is CAIPLAGAYASTDTQYF.

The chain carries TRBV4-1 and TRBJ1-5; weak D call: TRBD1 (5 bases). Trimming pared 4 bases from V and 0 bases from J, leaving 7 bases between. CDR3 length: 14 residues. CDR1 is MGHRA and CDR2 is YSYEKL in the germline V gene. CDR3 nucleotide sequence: TGCGCCAGCAGCCGGGGCTTTAGCAATCAGCCCCAGCATTTT. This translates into CASSRGFSNQPQHF.

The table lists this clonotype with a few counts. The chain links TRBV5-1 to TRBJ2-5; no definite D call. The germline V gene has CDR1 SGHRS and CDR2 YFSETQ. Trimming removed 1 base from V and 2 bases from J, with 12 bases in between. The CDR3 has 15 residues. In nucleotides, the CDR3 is TGCGCCAGCAGCTTGAGCGCAGCTGCTCAAGAGACCCAGTACTTC. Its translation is CASSLSAAAQETQYF.

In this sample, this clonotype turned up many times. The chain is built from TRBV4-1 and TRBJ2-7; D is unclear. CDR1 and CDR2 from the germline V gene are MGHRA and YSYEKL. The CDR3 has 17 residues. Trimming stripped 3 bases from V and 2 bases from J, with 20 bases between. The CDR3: CASSHKRDRRPPYEQYF. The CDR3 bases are TGCGCCAGCAGCCACAAGAGAGACCGCAGACCCCCCTACGAGCAGTACTTC.

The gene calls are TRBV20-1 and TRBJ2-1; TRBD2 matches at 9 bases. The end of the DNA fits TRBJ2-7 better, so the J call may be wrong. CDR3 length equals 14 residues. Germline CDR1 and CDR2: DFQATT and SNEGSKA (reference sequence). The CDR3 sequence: CSARGLASYNEQYF. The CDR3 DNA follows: TGCAGTGCTCGAGGACTAGCGTCCTACAATGAGCAGTACTTC.

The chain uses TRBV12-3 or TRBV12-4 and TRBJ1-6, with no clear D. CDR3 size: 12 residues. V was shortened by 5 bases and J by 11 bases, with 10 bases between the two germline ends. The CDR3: CASSPLPPPLHF. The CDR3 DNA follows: TGTGCCAGCAGTCCTCTCCCGCCACCCCTCCACTTT.

CDR3 nucleotides: TGTGCCAGCAGCGTGGGACAGGGGGAATACAATGAGCAGTTCTTC. Its protein is CASSVGQGEYNEQFF. V is TRBV9 and J is TRBJ2-1; TRBD1 aligns across 11 bases. V dropped 2 bases and J dropped 4; count of bases not matched to a gene: 2. This CDR3 contains 15 residues. Germline-derived CDR1 and CDR2 are SGDLS and YYNGEE.

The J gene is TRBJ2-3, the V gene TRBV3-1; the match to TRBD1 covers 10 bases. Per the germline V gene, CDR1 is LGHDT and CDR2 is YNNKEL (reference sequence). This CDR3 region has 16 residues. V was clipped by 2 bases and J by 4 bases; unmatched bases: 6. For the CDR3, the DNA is TGTGCCAGCAGCCAAATGGGACAGGGGATGGCAGATACGCAGTATTTT. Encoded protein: CASSQMGQGMADTQYF.

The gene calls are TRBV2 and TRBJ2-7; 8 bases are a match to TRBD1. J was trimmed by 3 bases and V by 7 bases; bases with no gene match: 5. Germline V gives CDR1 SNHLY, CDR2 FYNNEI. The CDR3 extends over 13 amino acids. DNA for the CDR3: TGTGCCAGCAATACAGGGGGTATCTACGAGCAGTACTTC. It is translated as CASNTGGIYEQYF.

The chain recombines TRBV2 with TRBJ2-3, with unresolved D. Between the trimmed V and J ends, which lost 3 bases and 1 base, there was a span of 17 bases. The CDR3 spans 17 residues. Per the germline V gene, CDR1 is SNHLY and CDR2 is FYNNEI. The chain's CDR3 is CASSEGYAASGTDTQYF. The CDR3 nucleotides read TGTGCCAGCAGTGAGGGGTACGCGGCTTCGGGCACAGATACGCAGTATTTT.

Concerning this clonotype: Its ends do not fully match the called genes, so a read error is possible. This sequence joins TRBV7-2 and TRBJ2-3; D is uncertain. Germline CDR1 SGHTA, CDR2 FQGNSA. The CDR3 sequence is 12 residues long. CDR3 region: CASSLEALTQYF. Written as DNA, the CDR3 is TGTGCCAGCAGTTTAGAGGCCCTTACGCAGTATTTT.

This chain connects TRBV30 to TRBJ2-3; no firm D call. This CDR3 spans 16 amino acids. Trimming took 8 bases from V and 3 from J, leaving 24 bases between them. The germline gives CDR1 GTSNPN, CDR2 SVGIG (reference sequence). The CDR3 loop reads CAPKGPSSQKTDTQYF. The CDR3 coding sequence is TGTGCCCCCAAAGGCCCGAGCTCCCAAAAAACAGATACGCAGTATTTT.

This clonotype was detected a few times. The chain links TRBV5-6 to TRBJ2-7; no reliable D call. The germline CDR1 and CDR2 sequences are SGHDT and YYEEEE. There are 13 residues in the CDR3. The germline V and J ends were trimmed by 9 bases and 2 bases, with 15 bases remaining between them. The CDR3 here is CANSFGPPYEQYF. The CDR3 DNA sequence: TGTGCCAACAGTTTTGGTCCTCCCTACGAGCAGTACTTC.

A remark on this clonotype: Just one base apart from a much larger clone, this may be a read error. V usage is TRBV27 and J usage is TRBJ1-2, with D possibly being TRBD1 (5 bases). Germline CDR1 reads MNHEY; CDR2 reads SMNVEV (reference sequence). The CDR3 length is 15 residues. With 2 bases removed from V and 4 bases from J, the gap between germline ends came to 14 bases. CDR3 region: CASSLGFRQTYGYTF. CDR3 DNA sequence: TGTGCCAGCAGTTTAGGTTTCAGACAGACCTATGGCTACACCTTC.

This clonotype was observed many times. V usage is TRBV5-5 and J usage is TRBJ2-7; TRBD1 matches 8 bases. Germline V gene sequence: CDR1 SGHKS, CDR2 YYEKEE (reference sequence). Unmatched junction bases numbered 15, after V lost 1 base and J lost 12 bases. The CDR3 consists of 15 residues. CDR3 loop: CASSLYQGATATPYF. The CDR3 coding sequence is TGTGCCAGCAGCTTGTACCAGGGGGCGACCGCCACCCCGTACTTC.

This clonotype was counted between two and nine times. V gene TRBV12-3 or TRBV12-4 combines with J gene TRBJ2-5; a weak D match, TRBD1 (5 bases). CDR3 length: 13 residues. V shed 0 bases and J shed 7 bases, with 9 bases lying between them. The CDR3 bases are TGTGCCAGCAGTTTAGCTGCCCAGGGGACCCAGTACTTC. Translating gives CASSLAAQGTQYF.

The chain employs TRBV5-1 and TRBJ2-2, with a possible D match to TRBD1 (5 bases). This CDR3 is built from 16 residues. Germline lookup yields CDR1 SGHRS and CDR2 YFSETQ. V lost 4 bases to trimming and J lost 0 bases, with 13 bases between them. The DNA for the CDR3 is TGCGCCAGCAGCCTGGACATTCCAACGAACACCGGGGAGCTGTTTTTT. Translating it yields CASSLDIPTNTGELFF.

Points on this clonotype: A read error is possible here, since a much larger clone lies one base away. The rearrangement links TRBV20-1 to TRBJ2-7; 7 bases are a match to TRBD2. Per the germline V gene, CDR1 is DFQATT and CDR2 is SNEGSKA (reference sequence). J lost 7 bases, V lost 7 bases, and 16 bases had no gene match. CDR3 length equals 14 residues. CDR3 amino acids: CSGAPRLARDEQYF. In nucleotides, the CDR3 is TGCAGTGGAGCGCCCCGACTAGCCCGCGATGAGCAGTACTTC.

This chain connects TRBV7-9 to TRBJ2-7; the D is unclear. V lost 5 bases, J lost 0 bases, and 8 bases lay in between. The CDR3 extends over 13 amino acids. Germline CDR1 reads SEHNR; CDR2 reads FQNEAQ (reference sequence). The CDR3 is CASSGTHSYEQYF. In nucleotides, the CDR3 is TGTGCCAGCAGCGGCACCCACTCCTACGAGCAGTACTTC.

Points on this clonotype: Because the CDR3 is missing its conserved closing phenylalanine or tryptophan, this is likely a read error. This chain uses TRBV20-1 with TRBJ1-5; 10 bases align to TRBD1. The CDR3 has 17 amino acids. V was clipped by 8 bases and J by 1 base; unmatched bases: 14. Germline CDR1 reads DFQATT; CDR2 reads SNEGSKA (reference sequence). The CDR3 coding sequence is TGCAGTCCTGATTCGGGACAGGGGAGTTTCAGCAATCAGCCCCAGCATGTT. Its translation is CSPDSGQGSFSNQPQHV.